This TCR beta chain was obtained from a study of cytomegalovirus exposure and HLA in healthy donors. Regarding the study as a whole: TCR beta chains associated with HLA were, in a later analysis, more clonally expanded than equally common others. Sequencing depth roughly uniform across donors was assumed in presence/absence analyses. There were several of the most significant clusters that appeared linked to common viral pathogens in a later analysis.

As concerns this clone: What it binds is not known.

This CDR3 spans 15 amino acids. Between the trimmed V and J ends, which lost 2 bases and 1 base, there was a span of 11 bases. The V gene's germline CDR1 is MDHEN and CDR2 SYDVKM. Use of 60 Vbeta and 13 Jbeta primers characterized the PCR. Produced via immunoSEQ multiplex PCR; TCRdb's table is partial and in-frame only. The sample holds around 180,000 clones, around 81% seen once. It was healthy bone marrow donors who served as donors. The chain combines TRBV28 with TRBJ1-1, with D maybe TRBD1 (5 bases). This receptor was identified in a young man in good health and CMV-seronegative. The specimen sequenced was PBMCs. For the CDR3, the DNA is TGTGCCAGCAGTTTAATGGGGGGGAGGAACACTGAAGCTTTCTTT. It is translated as CASSLMGGRNTEAFF.